Shown below are 3 T cell receptor beta chains from a single sample sequenced in a study of blood T cell repertoires in COVID-19. The data were produced by immunoSEQ multiplex PCR, yet TCRdb's version contains in-frame clones alone and is incomplete. This repertoire shows roughly 430,000 clones, 88% found once; its top ten account for 1.2% to 1.5%. The sequencing sample was made of PBMCs or T cells enriched from blood (not recorded which). The source is a woman aged 18-29 years who had been exposed to COVID-19.

The chain recombines TRBV5-1 with TRBJ2-1, with TRBD2 matching 12 bases. The V segment lost 7 bases and the J segment 1 base; nucleotides outside the gene matches: 12. CDR3 length: 18 residues. CDR1 SGHRS and CDR2 YFSETQ come from the germline V gene. This CDR3 is CASSHGGLAGPSYNEQFF. Here the CDR3 DNA reads TGCGCCAGCTCCCATGGAGGACTAGCGGGGCCTTCCTACAATGAGCAGTTCTTC.

This chain joins TRBV5-1 and TRBJ2-1, with no clear D. The CDR3 runs to 12 residues. The germline V gene has CDR1 SGHRS and CDR2 YFSETQ. Between the trimmed V and J ends, which lost 2 bases and 7 bases, there was a span of 7 bases. CDR3 nucleotide sequence: TGCGCCAGCAGCTTTACCGAGAATGAGCAGTTCTTC. This encodes CASSFTENEQFF.

The rearrangement links TRBV7-2 to TRBJ1-5; tentative D call: TRBD1 (5 bases). Germline CDR1 SGHTA, CDR2 FQGNSA. The CDR3 runs 14 residues. Trimming stripped 1 base from V and 7 bases from J, with 11 bases between. The DNA of the CDR3 is TGTGCCAGCAGCTTAGGTCAGGGTGGACAGCCCCAGCATTTT. Translation: CASSLGQGGQPQHF. The whole variable domain, filled in from reference TRBV7-2 and TRBJ1-5, reads GAGVSQSPSNKVTEKGKDVELRCDPISGHTALYWYRQSLGQGLEFLIYFQGNSAPDKSGLPSDRFSAERTGGSVSTLTIQRTQQEDSAVYLCASSLGQGGQPQHFGDGTRLSIL.